Each of the 8 T cell receptor beta chains below was sequenced from the same sample in a study of Ad26.COV2.S vaccination and SARS-CoV-2 variants. Specified treatment: roughly 18 received Ad26.COV2.S at low or high dose, single or two shots; about five received placebo; per-sample allocation not given. At day 63 after the first vaccine or placebo injection, samples were drawn. The protocol was immunoSEQ multiplex PCR, while the TCRdb copy is restricted to in-frame clones and leaves out a portion. Of around 320,000 clones listed, around 87% are singletons. Here the sequenced sample was peripheral blood, taken in a trial of Ad26.COV2.S vaccine versus placebo. The receptors come from a person aged 18-65 years who received the Ad26.COV2.S COVID-19 vaccine or a placebo.

In nucleotides, the CDR3 is TGTGCCAGCAGCTTAGGACAGGGGATGTTGGACACTGAAGCTTTCTTT. Translating it yields CASSLGQGMLDTEAFF. The chain recombines TRBV5-4 with TRBJ1-1; 9 bases fit TRBD1. The CDR3 is 16 residues long. Germline V gene lookup returns CDR1 SGHNT and CDR2 YYREEE (reference sequence). V was pared by 2 bases and J by 3 bases, with 8 bases of the junction left unmatched.

The chain uses TRBV11-2 and TRBJ2-3; TRBD2 matches 10 bases. V lost 3 bases, J lost 2 bases, and 2 bases stayed unmatched. Germline V gene sequence: CDR1 SGHAT, CDR2 FQNNGV. The CDR3 is made up of 15 amino acids. As DNA, the CDR3 is TGTGCCAGCAGCTTCAGCGGGGGGGACACAGATACGCAGTATTTT. It yields the protein CASSFSGGDTDTQYF.

The gene calls are TRBV30 and TRBJ2-5; D perhaps matches TRBD2 (5 bases). This CDR3 spans 11 amino acids. Germline V gene lookup returns CDR1 GTSNPN and CDR2 SVGIG (reference sequence). V lost 5 bases and J lost 2, with 6 bases in between. In DNA, the CDR3 is TGTGCCTGGGGACTTCAAGAGACCCAGTACTTC. Translation gives CAWGLQETQYF.

The sample holds a few counts of this clone. The DNA for the CDR3 is TGTGCCAGCAGCTCTGCCAAGGGTTATTCACCCCTCCACTTT. This codes for CASSSAKGYSPLHF. J is TRBJ1-6 and V is TRBV5-5; D uncertain. Looked up from germline, CDR1 is SGHKS and CDR2 is YYEKEE (reference sequence). This CDR3 contains 14 residues. The ends were cut back, 3 bases at V and 8 bases at J, with 12 bases in the middle.

A few counts support this clone. The V call is TRBV7-2, the J call TRBJ1-3, with 7 bases lining up with TRBD1. CDR1 and CDR2 from the germline V gene are SGHTA and FQGNSA. The CDR3 runs 15 residues. V gave up 5 bases and J gave up 1 base; unmatched junction bases: 5. CDR3 bases: TGTGCCAGCAGCAAGCGACAGGGTTCTGGAAACACCATATATTTT. This gives the protein CASSKRQGSGNTIYF. The full variable domain, rest sourced from reference TRBV7-2 and TRBJ1-3, is GAGVSQSPSNKVTEKGKDVELRCDPISGHTALYWYRQSLGQGLEFLIYFQGNSAPDKSGLPSDRFSAERTGGSVSTLTIQRTQQEDSAVYLCASSKRQGSGNTIYFGEGSWLTVV.

The chain links TRBV4-3 to TRBJ2-5; TRBD2 aligns across 13 bases. CDR3 size: 16 residues. Looked up from germline, CDR1 is LGHNA and CDR2 is YSLEER. J gave up 5 bases and V 1 base, and 4 bases lay outside the gene matches. Here the CDR3 DNA reads TGCGCCAGCAGCCAAGGACTAGCGGGGGGAGTGGAGACCCAGTACTTC. Amino acids: CASSQGLAGGVETQYF.

The chain combines TRBV6-4 with TRBJ1-1, with D possibly TRBD1 on 6 matching bases. V lost 3 bases and J lost 4, with 9 bases in between. This CDR3 has 13 residues. The V gene's germline CDR1 is MRHNA and CDR2 SNTAGT. The CDR3 DNA is TGTGCCAGCAGTGATAGGGGGGGCACTGAAGCTTTCTTT. Protein: CASSDRGGTEAFF.

This chain connects TRBV10-3 to TRBJ2-1; a possible D gene is TRBD2 (6 bases). Per germline, CDR1 ENHRY and CDR2 SYGVKD. This CDR3 is built from 13 residues. The germline V and J ends were trimmed by 9 bases and 6 bases, with 15 bases remaining between them. The chain's CDR3 is CAMGGAVRNEQFF. The CDR3 DNA reads as TGTGCCATGGGCGGGGCGGTGCGCAATGAGCAGTTCTTC.